The clone carrying this T cell receptor beta chain has just one count. The antigen remains unidentified. Here immunoSEQ multiplex PCR was the method, and the copy in TCRdb shows in-frame clones only, minus some. The sample lists some 150,000 clones; around nine tenths were seen once. Germline V gives CDR1 SGHTA, CDR2 FQGNSA. Between the trimmed V and J ends, which lost 5 bases and 3 bases, there was a span of 11 bases. CDR3 length: 13 amino acids. The sample comes from a study of radiation and T cells in renal cell carcinoma. Time point defined: blood 4 weeks post-SBRT, at nephrectomy. Stated treatment: 15 Gy SBRT to primary tumor, nephrectomy 4 weeks later. Study-wide findings and caveats: Baseline intratumoral clonotype presence is unknown without pretreatment biopsies.

The sequencing here drew on blood, taken from a patient whose treatment included radiotherapy and nephrectomy. V gene TRBV7-2 combines with J gene TRBJ2-7; possibly TRBD1 for D (6 bases). This receptor was taken from a woman aged 45-65 years with renal cell carcinoma. CDR3 region: CASSLRDNYEQYF. In nucleotides, the CDR3 is TGTGCCAGCAGCCTCCGGGACAACTACGAGCAGTACTTC.